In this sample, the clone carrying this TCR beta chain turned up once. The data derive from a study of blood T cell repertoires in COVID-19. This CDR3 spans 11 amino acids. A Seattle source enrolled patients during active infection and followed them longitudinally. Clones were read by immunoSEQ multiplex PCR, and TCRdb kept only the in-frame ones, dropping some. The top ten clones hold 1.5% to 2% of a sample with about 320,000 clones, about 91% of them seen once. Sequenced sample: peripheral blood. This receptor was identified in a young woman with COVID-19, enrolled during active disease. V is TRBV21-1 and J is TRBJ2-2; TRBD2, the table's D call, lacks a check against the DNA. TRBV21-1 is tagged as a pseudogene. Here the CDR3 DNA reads TGTGCCCCCCTGAGGACCGGGGAGCTGTTTTTT. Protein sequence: CAPLRTGELFF.